This T cell receptor beta chain is drawn from a study of graft-versus-host responses after intestinal transplantation. Turning to the study itself: All recipients were given anti-thymocyte globulin induction, and tacrolimus and steroids were then administered for 2 to 4 years.

This clone was seen only a few times. Its specificity is unknown. Germline V CDR1 and CDR2: MGHRA, YSYEKL. Trimming at V came to 7 bases and at J to 8 bases, leaving 5 bases not matched to a gene. The CDR3 totals 13 residues. Only in-frame clones appear in the TCRdb table, and some are missing; sequencing was by immunoSEQ multiplex PCR. The table has about 23,000 clones, roughly 72% seen once. Intraepithelial plus lamina propria lymphocytes were released by processing graft tissue. Findings of the study overall: Early after transplant, HvG declines were associated with peak levels of circulating GvH clones. GvH clonotypes were identified within recipient marrow, with a subset emerging first in ileum or blood.

V and J are TRBV4-1 and TRBJ1-2, with TRBD1 matching over 12 bases. This TCR derives from a human patient who received an intestinal transplant, so some T cells may come from the graft donor. Specimen: ileum tissue, collected 12 days after intestinal transplant. This CDR3 reads CASTGTGGSGYTF. The CDR3 DNA follows: TGCGCCAGCACTGGGACAGGGGGCTCAGGCTACACCTTC.